This entry lists 16 T cell receptor beta chains sequenced from one sample in a study of identical twins. TCRdb processed the 5' RACE reads anew with MiXCR; each CDR3 protein has one entry. In the table there are about 260,000 distinct CDR3 sequences, roughly 7% of which are singletons. The same data also contributed to another study, on yellow fever vaccine responses in identical twins.

What was sequenced was memory (CD45RO+) T cells sorted from blood. The receptor source for this set is a woman between 18 and 29 years old in good health.

In its sample, this clonotype was seen many times. The chain has TRBV5-1 and TRBJ2-3, with a possible D match to TRBD1 (6 bases). V lost 4 bases and J lost 2, with 11 bases in between. CDR1 is SGHRS and CDR2 is YFSETQ in the germline V gene. The CDR3 is 14 residues long. CDR3 residues: CASSPGTPTDTQYF. The CDR3 DNA sequence: TGCGCCAGCAGCCCCGGGACACCCACAGATACGCAGTATTTT.

This clonotype was counted only a few times. The chain employs TRBV29-1 and TRBJ2-7; no firm D call. The germline V and J ends were trimmed by 4 bases and 4 bases, with 8 bases remaining between them. CDR1 is SQVTM, CDR2 ANQGSEA, per germline. This CDR3 is 11 amino acids long. The CDR3 bases are TGCAGCGTTGGCGGCTCTTACGAGCAGTACTTC. Protein: CSVGGSYEQYF.

This clonotype was seen more than once but under ten times. The chain has TRBV2 and TRBJ2-1; D possibly corresponds to TRBD2 (6 bases). The CDR3 sequence is 16 residues long. V lost 6 bases to trimming and J lost 0 bases, with 15 bases between them. Germline-derived CDR1 and CDR2 are SNHLY and FYNNEI. Written as DNA, the CDR3 is TGTGCCAGCAGGGAAACTAGCTGGGGCTCCTACAATGAGCAGTTCTTC. Amino acid sequence: CASRETSWGSYNEQFF.

CDR3 loop: CASSETGYEQYV. The CDR3 nucleotides read TGTGCCAGCAGTGAAACAGGGTACGAGCAGTACGTC. The V gene is TRBV6-1, the J gene TRBJ2-7, with D maybe TRBD1 (6 bases). The germline V gene has CDR1 MNHNS and CDR2 SASEGT. This CDR3 contains 12 residues. Trimming pared 2 bases from V and 4 bases from J, leaving 6 bases between.

V is TRBV15 and J is TRBJ2-1; D may be TRBD2 (6 bases). The CDR3 totals 14 residues. Trimming left V 1 base short and J 9 bases short, with 13 bases between. CDR1 LNHNV and CDR2 YYDKDF come from the germline V gene (reference sequence). The CDR3 protein is CATSRGSAGGEQFF. CDR3 DNA sequence: TGTGCCACCAGCAGAGGGTCAGCGGGCGGTGAGCAGTTCTTC.

The chain joins TRBV3-1 to TRBJ2-2; 9 nucleotides agree with TRBD1. Trimming at V came to 4 bases and at J to 8 bases, leaving 8 bases not matched to a gene. Germline CDR1 is LGHDT and CDR2 is YNNKEL (reference sequence). This CDR3 is 15 amino acids long. DNA for the CDR3: TGTGCCAGCAGCCTCGGACAGGGGAGTTGGGGGGAGCTGTTTTTT. Translation: CASSLGQGSWGELFF.

The J gene is TRBJ2-3, the V gene TRBV12-3 or TRBV12-4; 14 nucleotides agree with TRBD2. CDR3 length: 18 residues. With V trimmed by 5 bases and J by 1 base, 8 bases remained unmatched. The CDR3 loop reads CASSAGTSGGPGTDTQYF. CDR3 in DNA: TGTGCCAGCAGTGCCGGGACTAGCGGGGGCCCCGGCACAGATACGCAGTATTTT.

Of note for this clonotype: A much bigger clone sits one base away, suggesting this may be a read error. This rearrangement joins TRBV21-1 to TRBJ2-3; the D call TRBD1 from the table was never checked on the DNA. TRBV21-1 is a documented pseudogene. The CDR3 totals 16 residues. The CDR3 sequence: CASSPGLARTTDTQYF. The CDR3, as DNA: TGTGCCAGCAGCCCTGGTTTGGCGCGGACCACAGATACGCAGTATTTT.

This clonotype was picked up many times. The J gene is TRBJ2-7, the V gene TRBV4-1, with 8 nucleotides matching TRBD2. This CDR3 has 19 amino acids. V lost 0 bases to trimming and J lost 0 bases; unmatched junction nucleotides: 13. CDR1 and CDR2 from the germline V gene are MGHRA and YSYEKL. Here the CDR3 DNA reads TGCGCCAGCAGCCAAGATTTTTTTGGGAGCGGGGGCTCCTCCTACGAGCAGTACGTC. Translated: CASSQDFFGSGGSSYEQYV.

This clonotype occurred many times. The chain is built from TRBV9 and TRBJ1-1; D is uncertain. Trimming took off 4 bases at V and 1 base at J, with 11 bases between the two ends. Germline assignment: CDR1 SGDLS and CDR2 YYNGEE. CDR3 length: 14 amino acids. CDR3 sequence reads: CASSSREKNTEAFF. CDR3 sequence (DNA): TGTGCCAGCAGCTCCAGAGAAAAGAACACTGAAGCTTTCTTT.

This sequence joins TRBV24-1 and TRBJ2-2; no firm D call. CDR3 length equals 13 residues. Per germline, CDR1 KGHDR and CDR2 SFDVKD. V lost 5 bases and J 2 bases, leaving 5 bases between the germline ends. CDR3 residues: CATSAGNTGELFF. The CDR3 coding sequence is TGTGCCACCAGTGCTGGTAACACCGGGGAGCTGTTTTTT.

The V call is TRBV7-9, the J call TRBJ2-4; D unclear. V lost 3 bases and J 10 bases, leaving 13 bases between the germline ends. CDR3 size: 13 residues. Germline CDR1 reads SEHNR; CDR2 reads FQNEAQ (reference sequence). CDR3 residues: CASSFTVWGIQYF. CDR3 sequence (DNA): TGTGCCAGCAGCTTCACCGTCTGGGGTATTCAGTACTTC.

This sequence joins TRBV4-1 and TRBJ2-3, with 7 bases aligning to TRBD1. Germline-derived CDR1 and CDR2 are MGHRA and YSYEKL. The CDR3 has 16 amino acids. J was trimmed by 0 bases and V by 1 base; bases with no gene match: 4. The CDR3: CASSQGWDSSTDTQYF. CDR3 coding DNA: TGCGCCAGCAGCCAAGGGTGGGACAGCAGCACAGATACGCAGTATTTT.

In DNA, the CDR3 is TGTGCCAGCAGCCCACATAGGGTGGATGAGCAGTTCTTC. It specifies CASSPHRVDEQFF. The chain links TRBV9 to TRBJ2-1; D gene unclear. Trimming removed 4 bases from V and 8 bases from J, with 13 bases in between. CDR3 length: 13 residues. Germline V gene data show CDR1 as SGDLS and CDR2 as YYNGEE.

This clonotype came up many times. This sequence joins TRBV6-6 and TRBJ1-5; no clear D gene. V shed 6 bases and J shed 4 bases, with 10 bases lying between them. The CDR3 loop spans 13 amino acids. Germline V gene lookup returns CDR1 MNHNY and CDR2 SVGAGI (reference sequence). CDR3 residues: CASSPTENQPQHF. The DNA for the CDR3 is TGTGCCAGCAGCCCCACAGAAAATCAGCCCCAGCATTTT.

This clonotype was seen ten or more times. CDR3 sequence (DNA): TGTGCCAGCAGTTACTCGAAAGTGGCAGATACGCAGTATTTT. Translating gives CASSYSKVADTQYF. V gene TRBV6-5 combines with J gene TRBJ2-3; D gene ambiguous. Trimming removed 0 bases from V and 4 bases from J, with 8 bases in between. The CDR3 is 14 amino acids. CDR1 and CDR2 from the germline V gene are MNHEY and SVGAGI.